This T cell receptor beta chain stems from a study of blood T cell repertoires in COVID-19. Study summary: Specimens from acute and convalescent COVID-19 originated in the United States, Italy and Spain. Sources were T cells, B-cell-depleted T cells, or PBMCs; the material itself was cDNA or gDNA.

CDR3 length equals 16 residues. CDR1 and CDR2 from the germline V gene are SGHTA and FQGTGA. V lost 5 bases and J 9 bases, leaving 23 bases between the germline ends. The table came from immunoSEQ multiplex PCR; TCRdb's copy has only in-frame clones and leaves some out. The sample yields under 200,000 clones, around 83% seen once. The TCR originated in a human donor in a cohort sampled during active COVID-19. Material: peripheral blood. V and J are TRBV7-3 and TRBJ2-1; D perhaps matches TRBD2 (5 bases). CDR3: CASSTEGSSRLVEQFF. The CDR3, as DNA: TGTGCCAGCAGCACAGAGGGCAGCTCCCGACTTGTTGAGCAGTTCTTC.